The sequence of this T cell receptor beta chain was determined in a study of cytomegalovirus exposure and HLA in healthy donors (dated by TCRdb to the late 2010s). For the wider study: According to an earlier analysis of a few hundred of the donors, 150 million to 200 million T cells yielded approximately 120 million unique TCR beta sequences and approximately 280 Gb of sequence data. Roughly 300 gigabases of sequencing data and tens of millions of unique TCR sequences made up an early release that covered 500 to 700 HLA-typed donors. Of the 350 to 450 genotyped donors, approximately 80% were placed in the genetic ancestry cluster associated with self-reported Caucasian donors. The study aimed to test whether cataloging public T cell receptors could reveal signatures of past pathogen exposure. Using immunosequencing, the study profiled T cell repertoires from about 620 subjects and related those repertoires to cytomegalovirus serostatus. Besides the first cohort of 666 subjects, a separate validation cohort made up of over a hundred different subjects was used. To predict cytomegalovirus infection status, the study brought together high-throughput TCR immunosequencing, statistical association of individual TCRs with disease status, and machine learning. A later analysis re-analyzed previously published TCR beta repertoires from 500 to 700 donors and added high-resolution HLA genotyping to study TCR occurrence patterns. Rather than drawing on any new phenotypic data, the later analysis identified candidate immune exposures from TCR beta sequences and the way those sequences occurred across donors. To decide whether each TCR beta V gene segment behaved as functional or pseudogenic, an earlier analysis of 587 of the donors relied on high-throughput TCR beta sequencing. Alongside the repertoire data, information on donor age, sex, ethnicity and CMV serostatus was compiled. A later genetic analysis used genome-wide SNP genotypes for about 60% of the roughly 670 donors, treating that subset as a discovery cohort. All discovery cohort repertoires had been generated using a single sequencing platform. Both class I and class II loci were covered by HLA typing, at four-digit resolution. The number of typed donors differed by locus: about 629-630 for A, B, C, DRB1 and DQB1; some 500 for DQA1; over 600 for DPA1; and 400 to 480 for DPB1. Because of strong linkage in the cohort, a handful of DR-DQ haplotypes were treated as single units for association and clustering. Among under 450 genotyped donors of the cohort, an average of roughly 240,000 unique TCR beta nucleotide sequences were sequenced per donor, 15% to 20% of them non-productive. What the work shows at the level of the full study, not this receptor alone: Linkage disequilibrium might explain the correlated functional status among segregating V segments, but an unknown experimental factor could not be excluded. Because counts were too low, around 18 rarely observed V segments, including chromosome 9 orphons, were left out of the earlier analysis of a few hundred of the donors. The only immune exposure information available for the cohort was CMV serostatus. Sequencing depth was assumed to be roughly uniform across donors in the presence/absence analyses, though that assumption may not hold. In an earlier analysis of several hundred of the donors, most TCR beta V segments were observed in productive rearrangements about 90% or about 30% of the time, broadly matching IMGT annotations. It was suggested by the authors that the approach could potentially be generalized to other disease states and immunological phenotypes. In a later genetic analysis, fewer N-insertions in productive TCRs were reported among donors in an Asian-associated ancestry cluster than the approximately 630-donor mean. Only TCR beta chains were sequenced in this cohort, and the absence of alpha or paired-chain data limited detectable features. A group of highly shared sequence variants was considered likely to be a technical artifact of the sequencing pipeline. According to a later analysis, TCR association rates differed among HLA loci, with DRB1 alleles showing the most associated TCRs and HLA-C alleles showing the fewest. Most TCR sequences were seen in very few donors, while some public TCRs were found in many individuals. Compared with equally common non-associated chains, HLA-associated TCR beta chains in a later analysis were more clonally expanded and had lower generation probabilities. According to a later analysis, parvovirus B19, influenza, CMV and Epstein-Barr virus appeared linked to several top co-occurrence clusters. A further reported finding was that TCR beta sequences accurately predicted the HLA-A and HLA-B alleles for most subjects in the first cohort. Because the 87-base-pair reads could not distinguish some IMGT-functional V segments, including TRBV6-2 and TRBV6-3, those segments were excluded. In the study, around 150 TCR beta chains were listed as associated with cytomegalovirus. The classifier was reported to diagnose cytomegalovirus status with high specificity and sensitivity in both the original cohort and the validation cohort. Three of the identified cytomegalovirus-associated TCR beta chains were confirmed in vitro to be specific for cytomegalovirus antigens. In a later analysis, around 17,000 TCR beta sequences were associated with specific HLA alleles at a false discovery rate of 0.05. HLA typing was unavailable for some donors at each locus, so association tests used only the typed subset. In a later analysis, most CMV-associated TCR beta chains were found to appear HLA-restricted, with HLA associations seemingly driven largely by CMV exposure. Assigning TCR associations to individual alleles was difficult when HLA alleles, especially DR and DQ, strongly co-occurred. An association between a missense DCLRE1C variant and V-gene and J-gene trimming of TCR beta chains was found in a later genetic analysis and replicated in an independent cohort.

Receptors were amplified or captured by the immunoSEQ multiplex PCR assay. A mixture of 60 forward primers for TCR Vbeta segments and 13 reverse primers for TCR Jbeta segments was used in the multiplex PCR. Amplification of the CDR3 region of rearranged TCR beta genes was performed with a multiplex PCR assay on genomic DNA. On the Illumina HiSeq System, the amplified TCR beta libraries were sequenced as 87-base-pair reads. From the authors' description of their analysis: Across the 500 to 850 repertoires, a later analysis counted approximately 83 million unique TCR beta chains, approximately 12 million of which were shared by at least two donors. To remove PCR and sequencing errors, raw reads were error-corrected and collapsed into unique sequences using a nearest-neighbor algorithm that merged closely related sequences. To assign V, D and J gene segments, CDR3 sequences were aligned to IMGT reference sequences. For a sequence to be retained, a match of at least six nucleotides to both a V gene segment and a J gene segment was required. Rearrangements were called productive when the CDR3 lacked stop codons and stayed in frame with V and J; all others were non-productive. Following IMGT convention, CDR3 was defined as the stretch from the second conserved V-encoded cysteine to the conserved J-encoded phenylalanine. In an earlier analysis of roughly 580 of the donors, sequences lacking an unambiguous match to a single V gene segment were excluded. In an earlier analysis of about 590 of the donors, a V segment was called functional when productive rearrangements were above 56.7%, and segregating when the standard deviation between donors exceeded 5%. A statistical classification framework was built for diagnosing cytomegalovirus status from the catalog of TCR beta chain sequences. V and J gene assignment, in a later analysis, came from comparing TCR nucleotide sequences with IMGT/GENE-DB human TR gene sequences. Using the TCRdist pipeline, a later analysis assigned CDR3 sequences along with most-parsimonious VDJ recombination scenarios. A later analysis defined each TCR beta chain by its CDR3 amino acid sequence plus V-gene family, and excluded reads lacking a unique V-gene family. As a way to deal with suspected cross-contamination and a sequencing artifact, a later analysis dropped 500 to 700 nucleotide sequences that were highly shared and had low generation probability. A later analysis calculated a clonal expansion index for each public chain from normalized within-repertoire ranks of inferred template counts. Generation probabilities in a later analysis came from a VDJ recombination model fitted to out-of-frame rearrangements, and those results were checked against IGoR. A later analysis scored TCR-TCR, TCR-HLA and TCR-CMV co-occurrence with hypergeometric tests, applying a repertoire-size bias correction to TCR pairs. To estimate false discovery rates, a later analysis permuted the HLA or CMV assignments 20 times. In a later analysis, co-occurring TCRs were grouped using DBSCAN, and TCRdist sequence similarity was added for clustering within HLA-allele-positive subsets. Repertoires with fewer than 30,000 or more than 120,000 public chains were left out of co-occurrence clustering, as were five repertoires with anomalous nucleotide sharing. TCRdb provides this immuneACCESS table in a form limited to in-frame rearrangements. Some clones are lacking; in checked studies, under half of them reflect an unresolved V gene, and why the rest are absent is not known. D and trimming were read from the DNA, whereas the V and J calls and clone size are those reported in that table. This sample holds about 200,000 clones; 70% to 80% were observed only once. The top ten hold nearly 4.5% of the sample.

This clone was counted once. The antigen this receptor binds is unknown. No much larger clone exists at a distance of one base, and base qualities are not known. The cysteine opens and the phenylalanine closes a CDR3 of 14 amino acids. The sequence is cut down to CDR3 DNA, 42 bases in frame from base 1. From the germline V gene, CDR1 is SGHAT and CDR2 is FQNNGV. V and J are truncated by 3 bases and 0 bases respectively, leaving an intervening sequence of 9 bases. The cohort was made up of roughly 670 healthy bone marrow donors. All cohort members were sampled while nominally healthy, although unrecorded immune exposures were likely present. The donor tested CMV seropositive and was one of the 289 seropositive cohort members. A peripheral blood sample was collected from each donor, and TCR beta sequencing was performed on peripheral blood mononuclear cells. Genomic DNA was extracted from the blood cell samples with the Qiagen DNeasy Blood Extraction Kit.

Input material: PBMCs. The rearrangement joined TRBV11-2 to TRBJ2-7; tentative D gene TRBD2, with 5 bases matching. This TCR was recovered from a woman aged 25-40 years in good health and CMV-seropositive. In nucleotides, the sequence is TGTGCCAGCAGCTTTGACTACGACTCCTACGAGCAGTACTTC. Protein translation: CASSFDYDSYEQYF. The full variable domain, completed from the reference TRBV11-2 and TRBJ2-7 proteins outside the CDR3, reads EAGVAQSPRYKIIEKRQSVAFWCNPISGHATLYWYQQILGQGPKLLIQFQNNGVVDDSQLPKDRFSAERLKGVDSTLKIQPAKLEDSAVYLCASSFDYDSYEQYFGPGTRLTVT.